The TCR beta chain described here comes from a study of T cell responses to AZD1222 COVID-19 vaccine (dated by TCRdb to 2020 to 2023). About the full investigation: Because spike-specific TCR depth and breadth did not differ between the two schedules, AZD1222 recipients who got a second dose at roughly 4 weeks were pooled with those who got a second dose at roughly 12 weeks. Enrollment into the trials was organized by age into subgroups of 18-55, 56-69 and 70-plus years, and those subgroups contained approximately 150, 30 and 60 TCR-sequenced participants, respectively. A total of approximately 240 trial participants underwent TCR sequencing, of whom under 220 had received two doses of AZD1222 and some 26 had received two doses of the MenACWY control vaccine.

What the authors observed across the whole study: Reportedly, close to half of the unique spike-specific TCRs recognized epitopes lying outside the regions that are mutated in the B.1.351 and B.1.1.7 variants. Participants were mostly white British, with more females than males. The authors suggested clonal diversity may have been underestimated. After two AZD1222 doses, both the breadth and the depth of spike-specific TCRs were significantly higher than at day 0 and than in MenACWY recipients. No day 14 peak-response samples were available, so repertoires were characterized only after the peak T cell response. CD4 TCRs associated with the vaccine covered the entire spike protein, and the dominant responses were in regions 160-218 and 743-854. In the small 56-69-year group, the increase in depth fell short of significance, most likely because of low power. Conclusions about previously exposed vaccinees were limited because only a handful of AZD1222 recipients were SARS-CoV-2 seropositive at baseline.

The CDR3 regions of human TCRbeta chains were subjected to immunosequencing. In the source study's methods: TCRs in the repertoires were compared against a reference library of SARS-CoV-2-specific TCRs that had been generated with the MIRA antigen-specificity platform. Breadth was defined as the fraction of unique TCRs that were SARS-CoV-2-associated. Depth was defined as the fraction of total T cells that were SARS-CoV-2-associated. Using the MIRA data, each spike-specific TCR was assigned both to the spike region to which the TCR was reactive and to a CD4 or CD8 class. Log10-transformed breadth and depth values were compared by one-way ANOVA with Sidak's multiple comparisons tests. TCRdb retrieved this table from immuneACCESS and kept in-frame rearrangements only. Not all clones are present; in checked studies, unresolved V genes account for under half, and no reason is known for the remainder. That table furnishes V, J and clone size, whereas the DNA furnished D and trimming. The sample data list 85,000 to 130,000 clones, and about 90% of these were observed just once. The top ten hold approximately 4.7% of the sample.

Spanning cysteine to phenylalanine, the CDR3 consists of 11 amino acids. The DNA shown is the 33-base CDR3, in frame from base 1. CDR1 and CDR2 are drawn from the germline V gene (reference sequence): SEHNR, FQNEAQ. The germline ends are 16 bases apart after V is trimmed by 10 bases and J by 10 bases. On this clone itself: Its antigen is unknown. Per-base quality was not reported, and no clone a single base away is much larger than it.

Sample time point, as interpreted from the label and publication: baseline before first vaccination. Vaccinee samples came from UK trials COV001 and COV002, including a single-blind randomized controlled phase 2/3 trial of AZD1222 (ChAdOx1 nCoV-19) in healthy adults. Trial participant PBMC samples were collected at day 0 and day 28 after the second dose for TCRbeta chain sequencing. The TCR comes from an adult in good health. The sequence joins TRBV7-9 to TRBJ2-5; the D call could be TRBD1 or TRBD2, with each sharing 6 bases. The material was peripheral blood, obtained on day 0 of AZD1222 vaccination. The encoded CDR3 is CAIPERGDQYF. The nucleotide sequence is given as TGTGCCATCCCGGAGAGGGGGGACCAGTACTTC.